A selection of T cell receptor beta chains follows, all from one sample in a study of T cells in localized non-small cell lung cancer. Libraries were prepared by immunoSEQ multiplex PCR; TCRdb keeps only in-frame clonotypes and omits some of them. The sample includes more than 30,000 clones, nearly 90% of them seen just once. The sample in question was peripheral blood mononuclear cells, obtained before any cancer treatment. These receptors were collected from a woman aged 40-69 years with stage III lung adenocarcinoma. The CDR3 runs from the conserved cysteine through the conserved F or W. The D gene is left open where the match is weak. Clone sizes are given selectively: once, few, many, or a class where the clone is expanded.

d_call,v_call,cdr3_length,j_call,clone_size,cdr3_nt,cdr3_aa
TRBD1,TRBV6-5,15,TRBJ2-7,NA,TGTGCCAGCAGCTCTACCGGGACAGGCCCAAAAAAGCAGTACTTC,CASSSTGTGPKKQYF
NA,TRBV7-2,14,TRBJ1-1,few,TGTGCCAGCAGCTTAGAGGGTTTGAACACTGAAGCTTTCTTT,CASSLEGLNTEAFF
NA,TRBV5-4,14,TRBJ2-3,NA,TGTGCCAGCAGCTTGCGGGAGTCAGCAGATACGCAGTATTTT,CASSLRESADTQYF
NA,TRBV19,19,TRBJ1-5,NA,TGTGCCAGTAGTAGTTCCGGGCCGCGAGCATATTATAGCAATCAGCCCCAGCATTTT,CASSSSGPRAYYSNQPQHF
NA,TRBV14,14,TRBJ1-3,NA,TGTGCCAGCAGCCAAGAAGACAGGAGAAACACCATATATTTT,CASSQEDRRNTIYF
NA,TRBV5-6,11,TRBJ1-2,few,TGTGCCAGCAGCTCAGGGAGCGGCTACACCTTC,CASSSGSGYTF
NA,TRBV6-1,15,TRBJ2-1,NA,TGTGCCAGCAGTGAAGTCGCGGGTTACTACAATGAGCAGTTCTTC,CASSEVAGYYNEQFF
NA,TRBV18,16,TRBJ1-1,NA,TGTGCCAGCTCTCCTAGGGAGGGATACATGAACACTGAAGCTTTCTTT,CASSPREGYMNTEAFF
NA,TRBV19,9,TRBJ1-2,NA,TGTGCCAGTGGCTATGGCTACACCTTC,CASGYGYTF
TRBD2,TRBV5-1,16,TRBJ2-1,NA,TGCGCCAGCAGCTTTGGCGGGAGAGGCGCCTACAATGAGCAGTTCTTC,CASSFGGRGAYNEQFF
NA,TRBV7-9,14,TRBJ1-1,NA,TGTGCCAGCAGCTTAGGGGACGGGAACACTGAAGCTTTCTTT,CASSLGDGNTEAFF
TRBD2,TRBV7-8,16,TRBJ2-1,NA,TGTGCCAGCAGCGACCTAGCGGGAGAGAGATACAATGAGCAGTTCTTC,CASSDLAGERYNEQFF
TRBD1,TRBV11-2,16,TRBJ1-1,NA,TGTGCCAGCAGCTTAGAGGGACAGACCCTTAACACTGAAGCTTTCTTT,CASSLEGQTLNTEAFF
NA,TRBV18,16,TRBJ2-7,NA,TGTGCCAGCTCACCACGAGGAATAGGGGTAGGGTACGAGCAGTACTTC,CASSPRGIGVGYEQYF
NA,TRBV5-4,13,TRBJ1-4,NA,TGTGCCAGCAGCTTGTGGCGGGTTGAAAAACTGTTTTTT,CASSLWRVEKLFF
TRBD2,TRBV7-2,16,TRBJ2-3,NA,TGTGCCAGCACCCCGGGGGGGTCGGCGGAAAGGGTCACGCAGTATTTT,CASTPGGSAERVTQYF
NA,TRBV20-1,11,TRBJ2-7,NA,TGCAGTGCTCTGGACAGCTGCGAGCAGTACTTC,CSALDSCEQYF
NA,TRBV15,15,TRBJ1-4,NA,TGTGCCACCAGCAGAGAGCCTGCAACTAATGAAAAACTGTTTTTT,CATSREPATNEKLFF
NA,TRBV4-2,15,TRBJ2-6,once,TGTGCCAGCAGCCCTCTGGGGTCTGGGGCCAACGTCCTGACTTTC,CASSPLGSGANVLTF
NA,TRBV5-1,13,TRBJ2-4,NA,TGCGCCAGCAGCTTGGAGGTGGGGCGCGTTCAGTACTTC,CASSLEVGRVQYF
TRBD1,TRBV5-1,17,TRBJ1-3,NA,TGCGCCAGCAGCTCCTGGACAGGGGGTACCTATGGAAACACCATATATTTT,CASSSWTGGTYGNTIYF
NA,TRBV5-4,16,TRBJ1-1,NA,TGTGCCAGCAGCTTGGCAGGGGCAGGTATGAACACTGAAGCTTTCTTT,CASSLAGAGMNTEAFF
TRBD1,TRBV6-6,14,TRBJ1-1,NA,TGTGCCAGCAGTTTGACAGGGTCGGACACTGAAGCTTTCTTT,CASSLTGSDTEAFF
NA,TRBV7-2,16,TRBJ2-4,NA,TGTGCCAGCAGCCCCGGGGGAGGTTCGGCCAAAAACATTCAGTACTTC,CASSPGGGSAKNIQYF
NA,TRBV5-1,14,TRBJ1-1,NA,TGCGCCAGCAGCTTACGAGGGGGGAACACTGAAGCTTTCTTT,CASSLRGGNTEAFF
NA,TRBV27,16,TRBJ1-3,NA,TGTGCCAGCACTACAGTGGGGACCTTTTATGGAAACACCATATATTTT,CASTTVGTFYGNTIYF
NA,TRBV13,16,TRBJ2-7,NA,TGTGCCAGCAGGGACCAGGGGACGGCTAGCTCCTACGAGCAGTACTTC,CASRDQGTASSYEQYF